The rows below give T cell receptor beta chains drawn from one sample of a study of vaccination effects on CD4 cells after COVID-19. No antigen has been assigned to these receptors. Measured with immunoSEQ multiplex PCR; TCRdb has only the in-frame clones, and not every one. The sample holds 78,000 or so clones, about four fifths seen once. Sample: CD4+ T cells from PBMCs cultured with SARS-CoV-2 spike peptides, taken before COVID-19 vaccination. These receptors all stem from a human donor who received a COVID-19 vaccine. CDR3s include the opening cysteine and the closing phenylalanine or tryptophan. Each record gives: clone size, J gene, V gene, D gene, CDR3 DNA, CDR3 protein. D genes are given only for firm matches. Size tells how often a clone was seen (once, few, many) or the class of an expanded clone, and some rows leave it out.

.	TRBJ2-1	TRBV18	.	TGTGCCAGCTCACCGACGATCCTACACTACAATGAGCAGTTCTTC	CASSPTILHYNEQFF
.	TRBJ1-1	TRBV5-1	.	TGCGCCACACACGGCGGGGAGACCTTTTCGGGAACTGAAGCTTTCTTT	CATHGGETFSGTEAFF
.	TRBJ2-4	TRBV6-4	TRBD1	TGTGCCAGCAGTGACTCGGGGACAGGGGACGGGGAAAACATTCAGTACTTC	CASSDSGTGDGENIQYF
.	TRBJ1-4	TRBV5-1	.	TGCGCCAGCAGCTTCGACAGGCCGAGAAATGAAAAACTGTTTTTT	CASSFDRPRNEKLFF
.	TRBJ2-2	TRBV18	.	TGTGCCAGCTCACCAACCTCGAACACCGGGGAGCTGTTTTTT	CASSPTSNTGELFF
.	TRBJ1-1	TRBV5-6	TRBD1	TGTGCCAGCAGCTGGGGTATCGGGACAGACATGAACACTGAAGCTTTCTTT	CASSWGIGTDMNTEAFF
.	TRBJ2-5	TRBV18	.	TGTGCCAGCTCACCACTGGCAGGAGAGACCCAGTACTTC	CASSPLAGETQYF
once	TRBJ2-5	TRBV6-6	.	TGTGCCAGTACGGGACGGATCCAAGAGACCCAGTACTTC	CASTGRIQETQYF
.	TRBJ2-5	TRBV18	.	TGTGCCAGCTCACCTGCTAGCCGCGAGACCCAGTACTTC	CASSPASRETQYF
.	TRBJ1-2	TRBV30	.	TGTGCCTGGAGCAGGGAGGCCTATGGCTACACCTTC	CAWSREAYGYTF
.	TRBJ2-1	TRBV5-8	TRBD2	TGTGCCAGTCCGCAGGGGTTAGCGGGGGACTACTCCTACAATGAGCAGTTCTTC	CASPQGLAGDYSYNEQFF
.	TRBJ1-5	TRBV30	.	TGTGCCTGGAGTGAAGGGCACCAAAGCCAGCCCCAGCATTTT	CAWSEGHQSQPQHF
.	TRBJ1-2	TRBV24-1	.	TGTGCCACCAGTGGGACAACCACGCCAGGGGGCTACACCTTC	CATSGTTTPGGYTF